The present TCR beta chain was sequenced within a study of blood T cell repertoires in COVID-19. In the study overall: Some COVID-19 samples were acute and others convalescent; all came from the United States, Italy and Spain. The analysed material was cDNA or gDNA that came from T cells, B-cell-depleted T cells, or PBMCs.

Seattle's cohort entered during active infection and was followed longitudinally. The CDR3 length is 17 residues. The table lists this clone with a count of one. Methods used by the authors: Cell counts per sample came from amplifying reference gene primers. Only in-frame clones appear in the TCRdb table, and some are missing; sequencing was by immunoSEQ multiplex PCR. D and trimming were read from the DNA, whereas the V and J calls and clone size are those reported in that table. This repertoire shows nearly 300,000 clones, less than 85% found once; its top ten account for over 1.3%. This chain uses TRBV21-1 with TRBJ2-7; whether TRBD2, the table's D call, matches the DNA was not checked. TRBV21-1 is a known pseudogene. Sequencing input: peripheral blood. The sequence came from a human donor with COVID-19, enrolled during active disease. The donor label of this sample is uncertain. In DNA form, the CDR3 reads TGTGCCAGCAGCAAAGAGGCCCCTAGCGCTGACTCCTACGAGCAGTACTTC. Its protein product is CASSKEAPSADSYEQYF.